This TCR beta chain stems from a study of patients and donors after allogeneic stem cell transplantation. TCRdb recomputed calls from the RT-PCR reads with MiXCR, one row per CDR3 protein. The sample holds fewer than 250,000 distinct CDR3 sequences; roughly an eighth are singletons and the top ten take about 9.9%. Germline CDR1 SEHNR, CDR2 FQNEAQ (reference sequence). This CDR3 spans 13 amino acids. V shed 2 bases and J 8 bases; nucleotides not matched to a gene: 5. The sample taken for sequencing was blood, either unsorted or a sorted T cell fraction (not recorded which). The chain couples TRBV7-9 to TRBJ1-2; 7 nucleotides line up with TRBD1. The clonotype comes from a human donor who was either an allogeneic HSCT recipient or a stem cell or donor lymphocyte infusion donor (not recorded which). It is not recorded whose cells these are; they may come from a transplant donor. This CDR3 reads CASSLTDRVGYTF. CDR3 bases: TGTGCCAGCAGCTTAACCGACAGGGTCGGCTACACCTTC.